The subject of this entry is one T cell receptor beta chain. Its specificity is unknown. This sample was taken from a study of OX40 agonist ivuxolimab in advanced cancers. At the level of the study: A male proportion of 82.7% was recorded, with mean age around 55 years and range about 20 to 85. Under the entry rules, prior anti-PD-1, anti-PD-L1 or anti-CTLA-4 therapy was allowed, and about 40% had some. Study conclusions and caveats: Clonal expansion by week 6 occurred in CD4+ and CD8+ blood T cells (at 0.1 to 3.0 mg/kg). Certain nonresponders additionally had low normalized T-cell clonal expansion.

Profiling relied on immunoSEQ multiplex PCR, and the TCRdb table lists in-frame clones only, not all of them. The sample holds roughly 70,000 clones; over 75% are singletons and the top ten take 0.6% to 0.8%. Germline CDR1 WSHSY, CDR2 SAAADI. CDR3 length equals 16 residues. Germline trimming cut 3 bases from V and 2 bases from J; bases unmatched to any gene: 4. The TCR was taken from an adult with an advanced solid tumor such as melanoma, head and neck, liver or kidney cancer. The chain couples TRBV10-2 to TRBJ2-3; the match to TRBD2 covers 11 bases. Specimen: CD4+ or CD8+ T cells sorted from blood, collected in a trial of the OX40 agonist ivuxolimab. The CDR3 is CASSDGLAGHTDTQYF. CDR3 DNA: TGCGCCAGCAGTGACGGACTAGCGGGCCACACAGATACGCAGTATTTT.